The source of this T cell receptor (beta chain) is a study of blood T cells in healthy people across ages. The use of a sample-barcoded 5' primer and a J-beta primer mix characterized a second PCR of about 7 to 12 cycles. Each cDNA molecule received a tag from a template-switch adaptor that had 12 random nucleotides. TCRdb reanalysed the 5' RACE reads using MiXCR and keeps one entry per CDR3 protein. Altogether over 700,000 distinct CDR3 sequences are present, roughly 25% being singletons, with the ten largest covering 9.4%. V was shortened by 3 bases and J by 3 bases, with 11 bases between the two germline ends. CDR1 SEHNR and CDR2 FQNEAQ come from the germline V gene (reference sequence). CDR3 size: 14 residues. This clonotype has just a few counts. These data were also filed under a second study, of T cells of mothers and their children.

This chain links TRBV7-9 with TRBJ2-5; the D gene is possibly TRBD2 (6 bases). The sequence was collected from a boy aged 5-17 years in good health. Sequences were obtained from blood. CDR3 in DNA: TGTGCCAGCAGCTTTGAGTCGGGGGAAGAGACCCAGTACTTC. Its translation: CASSFESGEETQYF.